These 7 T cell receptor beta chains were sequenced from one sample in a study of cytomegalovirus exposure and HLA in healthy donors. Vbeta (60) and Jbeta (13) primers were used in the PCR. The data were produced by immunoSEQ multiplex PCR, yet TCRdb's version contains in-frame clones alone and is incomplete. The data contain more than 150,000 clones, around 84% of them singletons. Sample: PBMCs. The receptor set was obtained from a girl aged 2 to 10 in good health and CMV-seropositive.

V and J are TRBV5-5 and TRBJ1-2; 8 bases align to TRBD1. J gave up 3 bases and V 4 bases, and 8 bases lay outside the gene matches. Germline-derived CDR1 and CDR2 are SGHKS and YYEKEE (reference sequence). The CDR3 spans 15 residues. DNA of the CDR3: TGTGCCAGCAGCGTTGGACAGGGTCGGTACTATGGCTACACCTTC. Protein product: CASSVGQGRYYGYTF.

The CDR3: CATSRDQGWTEAFF. DNA of the CDR3: TGTGCCACCAGCAGAGATCAGGGTTGGACTGAAGCTTTCTTT. V and J are TRBV15 and TRBJ1-1, with a possible D match to TRBD1 (5 bases). Germline V gives CDR1 LNHNV, CDR2 YYDKDF (reference sequence). The V gene lost 0 bases and the J gene lost 5 bases, with 10 bases spanning the gap. The CDR3 totals 14 residues.

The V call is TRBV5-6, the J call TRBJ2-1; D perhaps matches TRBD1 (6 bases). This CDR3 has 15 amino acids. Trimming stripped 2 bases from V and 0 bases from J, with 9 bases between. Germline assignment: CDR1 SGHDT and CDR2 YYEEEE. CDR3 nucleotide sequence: TGTGCCAGCAGCTTAGACAGGAGCTCCTACAATGAGCAGTTCTTC. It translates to CASSLDRSSYNEQFF.

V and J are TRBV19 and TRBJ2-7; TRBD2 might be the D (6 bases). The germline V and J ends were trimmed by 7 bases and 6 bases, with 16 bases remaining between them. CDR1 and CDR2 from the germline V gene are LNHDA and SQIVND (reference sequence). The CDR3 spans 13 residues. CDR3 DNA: TGTGCCAGTAAGGGCCCGGGGGTAGGCGAGCAGTACTTC. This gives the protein CASKGPGVGEQYF.

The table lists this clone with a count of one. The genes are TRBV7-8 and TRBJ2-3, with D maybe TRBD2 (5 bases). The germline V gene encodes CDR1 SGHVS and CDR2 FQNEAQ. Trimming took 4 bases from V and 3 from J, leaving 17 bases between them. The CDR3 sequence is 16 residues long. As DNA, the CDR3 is TGTGCCAGCAGCTACCTTGATTGGAGGCGAACAGATACGCAGTATTTT. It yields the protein CASSYLDWRRTDTQYF.

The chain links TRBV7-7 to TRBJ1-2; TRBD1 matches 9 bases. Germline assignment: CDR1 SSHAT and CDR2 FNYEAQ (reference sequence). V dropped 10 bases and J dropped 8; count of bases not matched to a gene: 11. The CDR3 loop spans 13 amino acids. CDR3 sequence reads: CAIYGQGTGGYTF. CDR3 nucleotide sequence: TGTGCCATATACGGACAGGGGACGGGCGGCTACACCTTC.

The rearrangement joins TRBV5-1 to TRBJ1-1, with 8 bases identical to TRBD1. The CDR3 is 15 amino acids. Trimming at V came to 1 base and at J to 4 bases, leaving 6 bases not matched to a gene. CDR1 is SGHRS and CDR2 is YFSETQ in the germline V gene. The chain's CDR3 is CASSLIRGLGTEAFF. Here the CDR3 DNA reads TGCGCCAGCAGCTTGATCAGGGGGCTCGGCACTGAAGCTTTCTTT.